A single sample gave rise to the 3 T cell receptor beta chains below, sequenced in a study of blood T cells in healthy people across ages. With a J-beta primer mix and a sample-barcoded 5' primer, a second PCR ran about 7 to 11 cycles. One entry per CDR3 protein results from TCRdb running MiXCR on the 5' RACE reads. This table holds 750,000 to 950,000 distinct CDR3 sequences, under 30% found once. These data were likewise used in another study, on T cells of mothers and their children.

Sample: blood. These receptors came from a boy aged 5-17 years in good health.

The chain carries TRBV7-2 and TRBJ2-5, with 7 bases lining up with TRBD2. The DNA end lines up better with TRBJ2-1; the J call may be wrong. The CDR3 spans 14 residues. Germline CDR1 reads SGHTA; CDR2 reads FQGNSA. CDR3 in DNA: TGTGCCAGCAGCTACCTGACTAGCCCTAATGAGCAGTTCTTC. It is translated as CASSYLTSPNEQFF.

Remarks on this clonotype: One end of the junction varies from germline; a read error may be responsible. CDR3 residues: CASRNSGGAYNEQFF. The CDR3 region has the DNA TGTGCCAGCAGAAACAGCGGGGGGGCCTACAATGAGCAGTTCTTT. The rearrangement uses TRBV6-5 and TRBJ2-1; 10 bases match TRBD2. The CDR3 totals 15 residues. Germline loops: CDR1 MNHEY, CDR2 SVGAGI.

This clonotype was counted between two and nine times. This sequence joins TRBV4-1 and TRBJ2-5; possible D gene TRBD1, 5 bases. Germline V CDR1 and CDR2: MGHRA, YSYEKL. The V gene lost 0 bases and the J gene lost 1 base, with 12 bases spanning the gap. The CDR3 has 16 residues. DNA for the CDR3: TGCGCCAGCAGCCAAGATCAACAGGCCCCCCAAGAGACCCAGTACTTC. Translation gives CASSQDQQAPQETQYF.